Detailed here is one T cell receptor beta chain. No antigen is known for it. This record comes from a study of T cell responses to AZD1222 COVID-19 vaccine. Study-wide background: Second doses that came at about 4 or about 12 weeks were put together.

Study-level results: Variant regions that are unmutated are reportedly the target of nearly half of spike-specific TCRs. White British people made up most donors, females outnumbered males, and clonal diversity was possibly underestimated.

Here immunoSEQ multiplex PCR was the method, and the copy in TCRdb shows in-frame clones only, minus some. The data contain 150,000 to 170,000 clones, 90% of them singletons. Material: peripheral blood, obtained on day 0 of AZD1222 vaccination. The TCR was taken from an adult in good health.

For the CDR3, the DNA is TGTGCCAGCAGTTTATATGGAGAGACTGAAGCTTTCTTT. Protein: CASSLYGETEAFF. V usage is TRBV28 and J usage is TRBJ1-1; D is ambiguous. This CDR3 has 13 amino acids. The V end lost 1 base, the J end lost 5 bases, and 8 bases lay between the germline ends. Germline-derived CDR1 and CDR2 are MDHEN and SYDVKM.